A selection of T cell receptor beta chains follows, all from one sample in a study of T cells in Graves' hyperthyroidism and ophthalmopathy. TCRdb re-analysed the multiplex PCR reads in MiXCR, keeping a single row per CDR3 protein. The repertoire has 600,000 to 850,000 distinct CDR3 sequences, roughly a sixth of them found once; the top ten carry 16%. What was sequenced was blood. Every receptor here comes from a woman aged 45-65 years with Graves' hyperthyroidism that later progressed to Graves' ophthalmopathy. Each CDR3 is given with its conserved first and last residue. D genes are given only for firm matches. A clone size is listed for some rows: how often the clone was seen (once, few, many), or a class if it is expanded.

V: TRBV9
size: few
D: -
J: TRBJ2-1
DNA: TGTGCCAGCAGCTATGCGGGGGCCGTCGGGTCTGAGCAGTTCTTC
CDR3: CASSYAGAVGSEQFF

V: TRBV12-3/TRBV12-4
size: few
D: -
J: TRBJ1-6
DNA: TGTGCCAGCAGTTTGCTGAAAAATTCACCCCTCCACTTT
CDR3: CASSLLKNSPLHF

V: TRBV18
size: many
D: TRBD1
J: TRBJ1-1
DNA: TGTGCCAGCTCACCTACAGGGGGCCTAGGACAGGGGAACACTGAAGCTTTCTTT
CDR3: CASSPTGGLGQGNTEAFF

V: TRBV5-6
size: -
D: -
J: TRBJ1-2
DNA: TGTGCCAGCAGCTTGGACAGCCGGCTAAGAGGCTACACCTTC
CDR3: CASSLDSRLRGYTF

V: TRBV6-1
size: many
D: -
J: TRBJ1-1
DNA: TGTGCCAGCAGTGCCGGGGGAGTGGTTGAGGCTTTCTTT
CDR3: CASSAGGVVEAFF

V: TRBV10-3
size: -
D: TRBD1
J: TRBJ1-6
DNA: TGTGCCATCAGACGGGGACAGGGAGGCAATTCACCCCTCCACTTT
CDR3: CAIRRGQGGNSPLHF

V: TRBV3-1
size: many
D: TRBD2
J: TRBJ2-4
DNA: TGTGCCAGCAGCCAAGCTAGCGGGGGAAAGGACATTCAGTACTTC
CDR3: CASSQASGGKDIQYF

V: TRBV10-3
size: few
D: -
J: TRBJ2-2
DNA: TGTGCCATCAGTGAGAGAGGGATCGGGGAGCTGTTTTTT
CDR3: CAISERGIGELFF

V: TRBV12-3/TRBV12-4
size: -
D: -
J: TRBJ1-3
DNA: TGTGCCAGCAGTTTAGGATTTATTCCAACTGGAAACACCATATATTTT
CDR3: CASSLGFIPTGNTIYF

V: TRBV5-1
size: many
D: -
J: TRBJ2-7
DNA: TGCGCCAGCAGCTTGGGCGGTACCTACGAGCAGTACTTC
CDR3: CASSLGGTYEQYF

V: TRBV7-9
size: few
D: -
J: TRBJ2-7
DNA: TGTGCCAGCAGTCAAGGCCTCGGTCGAGGTAACTACGAGCAGTACTTC
CDR3: CASSQGLGRGNYEQYF

V: TRBV27
size: -
D: -
J: TRBJ2-2
DNA: TGTGCCAGCAGTTCCATAAGTCGGATCTCCGGGGAGCTGTTTTTT
CDR3: CASSSISRISGELFF

V: TRBV7-9
size: -
D: -
J: TRBJ2-7
DNA: TGTGCCAGCAGCTTTGATCCAGGCTACGAGCAGTACTTC
CDR3: CASSFDPGYEQYF

V: TRBV7-9
size: few
D: -
J: TRBJ1-5
DNA: TGTGCCAGCAGCTTAAGGGCAGATCAGCCCCAGCATTTT
CDR3: CASSLRADQPQHF

V: TRBV5-1
size: once
D: -
J: TRBJ2-2
DNA: TGCGCCAGCAGCTTGGAATTCGACACCGGGGAGCTGTTTTTT
CDR3: CASSLEFDTGELFF

V: TRBV20-1
size: few
D: -
J: TRBJ1-1
DNA: TGCAGTGCTAGATCGTCGGGTTCCCACACTGAAGCTTTCTTT
CDR3: CSARSSGSHTEAFF

V: TRBV27
size: many
D: -
J: TRBJ2-5
DNA: TGTGCCAGCAGTAAAAGGGCTACTCCCTTAGGGGGGGAGACCCAGTACTTC
CDR3: CASSKRATPLGGETQYF

V: TRBV2
size: many
D: -
J: TRBJ2-7
DNA: TGTGCCAGCAGTGAGGGGAGTACAGTCTCCTACGAGCAGTACTTC
CDR3: CASSEGSTVSYEQYF

V: TRBV6-5
size: many
D: TRBD1
J: TRBJ2-2
DNA: TGTGCCAGCAGTTACTCGAGGGGGCGGACCGGGGAGCTGTTTTTT
CDR3: CASSYSRGRTGELFF

V: TRBV7-9
size: few
D: -
J: TRBJ1-2
DNA: TGTGCCAGCAGCTTAGTCCCTCAGGCTAACTATGGCTACACCTTC
CDR3: CASSLVPQANYGYTF

V: TRBV12-3/TRBV12-4
size: many
D: TRBD2
J: TRBJ2-3
DNA: TGTGCCAGTAATCGTCTAGCGGGGGGGTTCTTGGATACGCAGTATTTT
CDR3: CASNRLAGGFLDTQYF

V: TRBV3-1
size: -
D: -
J: TRBJ2-5
DNA: TGTGCCAGCAGCCAAGATCTTTCCAGACCCCTGGGAGAGACCCAGTACTTC
CDR3: CASSQDLSRPLGETQYF

V: TRBV7-9
size: few
D: -
J: TRBJ2-7
DNA: TGTGCCAGCACCCAGTCCGACTACGAGCAGTACTTC
CDR3: CASTQSDYEQYF

V: TRBV10-3
size: few
D: -
J: TRBJ1-5
DNA: TGTGCCATCAGTGAGTCGAGGCGCATGGCGGGGGCGCCCCAGCATTTT
CDR3: CAISESRRMAGAPQHF

V: TRBV27
size: many
D: TRBD1
J: TRBJ1-2
DNA: TGTGCCAGCAGGACAACAGGGGGCGCTTTGAGTGGCTACACCTTC
CDR3: CASRTTGGALSGYTF

V: TRBV6-1
size: many
D: -
J: TRBJ1-2
DNA: TGTGCCAGCAGGGGAGGGGGGGACTATGGCTACACCTTC
CDR3: CASRGGGDYGYTF

V: TRBV6-1
size: few
D: TRBD1
J: TRBJ1-5
DNA: TGTGCCAGCAGTGCAGGGGGCCATCAGCCCCAGCATTTT
CDR3: CASSAGGHQPQHF

V: TRBV19
size: -
D: -
J: TRBJ1-1
DNA: TGTGCCAGTACCGAAAGGACCCACACTGAAGCTTTCTTT
CDR3: CASTERTHTEAFF

V: TRBV12-3/TRBV12-4
size: many
D: -
J: TRBJ1-1
DNA: TGTGCCAGCAGTAGACCGGGACTTGAGGGGTTAGCTTTCTTT
CDR3: CASSRPGLEGLAFF